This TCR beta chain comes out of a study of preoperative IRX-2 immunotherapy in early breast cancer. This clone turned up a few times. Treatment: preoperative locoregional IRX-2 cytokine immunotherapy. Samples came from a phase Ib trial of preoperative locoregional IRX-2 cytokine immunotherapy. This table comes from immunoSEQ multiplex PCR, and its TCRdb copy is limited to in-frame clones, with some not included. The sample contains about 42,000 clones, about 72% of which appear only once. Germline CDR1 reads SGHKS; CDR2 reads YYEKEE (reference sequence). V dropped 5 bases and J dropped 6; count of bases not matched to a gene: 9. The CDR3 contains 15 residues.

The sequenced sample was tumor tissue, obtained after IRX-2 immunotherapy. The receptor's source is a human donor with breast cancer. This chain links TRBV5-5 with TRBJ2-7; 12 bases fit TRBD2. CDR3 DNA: TGTGCCAGCAGGGATTGGACTAGCGGGATCCGCGAGCAGTACTTC. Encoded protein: CASRDWTSGIREQYF.